This entry concerns a single T cell receptor (beta chain). In germline, CDR1 is MNHEY, CDR2 SMNVEV (reference sequence). Trimming took 8 bases from V and 6 from J; bases not matched to a gene: 4. The length of the CDR3 is 13 residues. Single viable CD3+CD4+CD8-CD45RO+ cells were sorted as the memory CD4+ T cells. TCRdb keeps only in-frame clones here, not all; method: immunoSEQ multiplex PCR. The sample contains about 58,000 clones, approximately 86% of which appear only once. The data are from a study of memory CD4+ T cells and cytomegalovirus serostatus. The clonotype was recovered from an adult in good health and CMV-seronegative. Some clones in this sample may be carry-over from other donors' samples. Sequencing was done on a sample of memory CD4+ T cells from blood. The rearrangement links TRBV27 to TRBJ1-6, with 7 positions matching TRBD1. The CDR3 here is CASGNRGNSPLHF. The CDR3 DNA follows: TGTGCCAGCGGAAACAGGGGTAATTCACCCCTCCACTTT.